A single sample gave rise to the 7 T cell receptor beta chains below, sequenced in a study of metastatic and nonmetastatic thyroid tumors. Each patient went into thyroid surgery without having received any treatment. TCRdb re-analyzed the PCR reads using MiXCR. The repertoire holds approximately 84,000 clones, just under 15% seen once, with 3% to 4.5% in the top ten. The sequenced material came from blood. The receptors stem from a female donor with papillary thyroid cancer or a benign thyroid nodule (not recorded which). Some clones in this sample may be carry-over from other donors' samples.

The chain is built from TRBV20-1 and TRBJ2-2, with no clear D. V lost 8 bases, J lost 1 base, and 14 bases lay in between. The CDR3 runs to 14 residues. The germline V gene has CDR1 DFQATT and CDR2 SNEGSKA (reference sequence). The CDR3 here is CSSIRLQNTGELFF. In nucleotides, the CDR3 is TGCAGTTCTATACGGCTCCAGAACACCGGGGAGCTGTTTTTT.

In its sample, this clone was seen many times. This chain uses TRBV7-9 with TRBJ1-2; D unclear. The CDR3 length is 18 residues. Trimming cost V 4 bases and J 2 bases, with 23 bases left between them. In germline, CDR1 is SEHNR, CDR2 FQNEAQ (reference sequence). CDR3 region: CASSSADLSPPFNYGYTF. CDR3 bases: TGTGCCAGCAGCTCGGCGGACCTCTCGCCCCCCTTCAACTATGGCTACACCTTC.

Ten or more counts support this clone. This rearrangement joins TRBV6-5 to TRBJ2-3, with 7 bases lining up with TRBD2. The CDR3 runs 15 residues. CDR1 is MNHEY, CDR2 SVGAGI, per germline. With 2 bases clipped from V and 3 bases from J, the junction kept 5 bases outside the gene matches. The CDR3 sequence: CASSYGGGQTDTQYF. The CDR3 DNA sequence: TGTGCCAGCAGTTACGGGGGGGGTCAGACAGATACGCAGTATTTT.

This clone was seen ten or more times. The J gene is TRBJ2-1, the V gene TRBV7-9; unclear D gene. Germline assignment: CDR1 SEHNR and CDR2 FQNEAQ (reference sequence). Trimming took off 6 bases at V and 8 bases at J, with 23 bases between the two ends. There are 16 residues in the CDR3. CDR3 in DNA: TGTGCCAGCAGACCCCGGCCGTCATTGGCCCTCGATGAGCAGTTCTTC. Protein product: CASRPRPSLALDEQFF.

This clone occurred many times. The chain links TRBV30 to TRBJ2-7, with TRBD2 matching over 9 bases. V shed 3 bases and J 6 bases; nucleotides not matched to a gene: 9. CDR1 and CDR2 from the germline V gene are GTSNPN and SVGIG (reference sequence). The CDR3 extends over 14 amino acids. CDR3 DNA: TGTGCCTGGAGGATTAGCGGGGGAAGCCGCGAGCAGTACTTC. It is translated as CAWRISGGSREQYF.

This clone was picked up many times. The chain links TRBV6-1 to TRBJ1-4; 10 bases match TRBD1. The V gene end was trimmed by 7 bases and the J gene end by 3 bases; junction bases not matched to a gene: 5. The length of the CDR3 is 15 residues. From germline, CDR1 is MNHNS and CDR2 SASEGT. CDR3 amino acids: CASKDRGGANEKLFF. The CDR3 DNA reads TGTGCCAGCAAGGACAGGGGGGGAGCTAATGAAAAACTGTTTTTT.

This clone was detected many times. This chain uses TRBV7-9 with TRBJ1-1; possible D gene TRBD1, 6 bases. This CDR3 has 11 amino acids. CDR1 is SEHNR, CDR2 FQNEAQ, per germline (reference sequence). V lost 3 bases and J lost 11, with 10 bases in between. The CDR3 loop is CASSFNRDAFF. CDR3 in DNA: TGTGCCAGCAGCTTCAACAGGGATGCTTTCTTT. The full variable domain, its missing parts supplied by reference TRBV7-9 and TRBJ1-1, is DTGVSQNPRHKITKRGQNVTFRCDPISEHNRLYWYRQTLGQGPEFLTYFQNEAQLEKSRLLSDRFSAERPKGSFSTLEIQRTEQGDSAMYLCASSFNRDAFFGQGTRLTVV.